This T cell receptor (beta chain) was sequenced for a study of T cells in Graves' hyperthyroidism and ophthalmopathy. About this clonotype: Its antigen is currently unknown.

Recently diagnosed hyperthyroidism of less than 2 months' duration affected patients aged 18 to 65. Germline V gives CDR1 LGHDT, CDR2 YNNKEL (reference sequence). This CDR3 has 17 residues. V gave up 6 bases and J gave up 1 base; unmatched junction bases: 14. Study-level points and caveats: Most clonotypes that expanded in the thyroid above 0.001 also showed up in blood. A 13 V-J signature model discriminated ophthalmopathy versus stable hyperthyroidism.

Using RNA transcripts as the source, TCR beta CDR3 regions were amplified. RT-PCR in the first round (using the HTBI primer set) targeted the TCR CDR3. One entry per CDR3 protein results from TCRdb running MiXCR on the multiplex PCR reads. The profile shows more than 350,000 distinct CDR3 sequences, about a sixth of them singletons. This chain joins TRBV3-1 and TRBJ2-5; 7 nucleotides align to TRBD2. The sequencing sample was made of blood. The receptor was derived from a woman in her 30s with Graves' hyperthyroidism that later progressed to Graves' ophthalmopathy. The CDR3 region has the DNA TGTGCCAGCAGTCGTAATCAACCGGGAGGCCCCCAAGAGACCCAGTACTTC. It is translated as CASSRNQPGGPQETQYF.